This is a list of T cell receptor beta chains from one sample in a study of blood T cell repertoires in COVID-19. Libraries were prepared by immunoSEQ multiplex PCR; TCRdb keeps only in-frame clonotypes and omits some of them. The sample includes over 250,000 clones, 80% to 90% of them seen just once. The sequenced sample consisted of peripheral blood. These receptors all stem from a woman aged 50 to 60 with acute or convalescent COVID-19. The conserved cysteine and the conserved F or W are not part of the CDR3 here.

v_call cdr3_aa
TRBV3-1/TRBV3-2 ASSQGGQEAF
TRBV6-5 ASKAPASSYEQY
TRBV6-4 ASGPDGTVSNQPQH
TRBV3-1/TRBV3-2 ASSHRTGNQETQY
TRBV18 ASSPTGSPSGNTIY
TRBV4-2 ASSQEGAGTRTHNEQF
TRBV20-1 SASVWPVNTGELF
TRBV19 ASSIADYTEAF
TRBV7-2 ASWGLAGRTGELF
TRBV5-1 ASSLALRLHTDTQY
TRBV4-2 ASSQIPGQATTEAF
TRBV6-5 ASGLSGGTDGYT
TRBV9 ASSVALAGGDTQY
TRBV14 ASSPQNNYGYT
TRBV28 ASSLEGPQH
TRBV2 ASSESRISTIPETQY
TRBV28 ASSSLAEGLGGGELF
TRBV6-6 ASSGQQVMNTEAF
TRBV28 ASSPPGYAYEQY
TRBV7-9 ASSPGPRADTQY
TRBV3-1/TRBV3-2 ASSPLGRDYYGYT
TRBV7-2 ASSFLSSTDTQY
TRBV7-2 ASRQGAYQPQH
TRBV30 AWGSSGNTIY
TRBV3-1/TRBV3-2 ASSQVPGGLLEQY